This T cell receptor beta chain was documented in a study of T cell repertoires in cytomegalovirus infection. A note on this clonotype: Its antigen is undetermined.

MiXCR, applied by TCRdb to the reads, yields one record per CDR3 protein. The data contain hundreds of thousands of distinct CDR3 sequences, roughly 31% of them singletons. Trimming removed 3 bases from V and 5 bases from J; junction bases left unmatched: 7. Per the germline V gene, CDR1 is SGHDT and CDR2 is YYEEEE. This CDR3 is built from 14 residues. Study-wide results and limits: The study identified carriers of CMV plus the relevant HLA from cumulative public TCR beta family frequency.

This clonotype was obtained from a human donor in good health (CMV status not recorded). Some clones in this sample may be carry-over from other donors' samples. Sequencing was performed on cultured CD8+ T cells from PBMCs, taken from culture after CMV antigen stimulation. This rearrangement joins TRBV5-6 to TRBJ2-7; 8 bases match TRBD2. The CDR3 DNA reads TGTGCCAGCAGCTGGGGGACTAGTATCCACGAGCAGTACTTC. Protein product: CASSWGTSIHEQYF.